This T cell receptor beta chain derives from a study of control samples from healthy donors and cancer patients. The assay was immunoSEQ multiplex PCR, and TCRdb's table has in-frame clones only and misses some. This table has 260,000 or so clones, about four fifths appearing once. This clone occurred once. The trim removed 5 bases at V and 7 bases at J, leaving 15 bases unmatched. The CDR3 length is 16 residues. Germline lookup yields CDR1 MNHEY and CDR2 SMNVEV (reference sequence). Sequences were obtained from PBMCs. This chain connects TRBV27 to TRBJ1-2; 8 bases agree with TRBD1. This sequence was found in a woman in her sixties with lung cancer. CDR3 DNA sequence: TGTGCCAGCAGTCGCGATCGGACAGGGAGAGATCTTGGCTACACCTTC. This translates into CASSRDRTGRDLGYTF.